This T cell receptor (beta chain) emerged from a study of graft-versus-host responses after intestinal transplantation. The CDR3 consists of 15 residues. The germline gives CDR1 SGHDT, CDR2 YYEEEE. V lost 4 bases to trimming and J lost 6 bases, with 19 bases between them. This clone was counted a few times. What it recognizes is unknown. Profiled with immunoSEQ multiplex PCR; TCRdb holds only in-frame clones, not every one. The data contain 100,000 or so clones, over 80% of them seen just once; the ten biggest clones take up 0.95% to 1.3%. The source is a human donor who was the organ donor for an intestinal transplant. The rearrangement links TRBV5-6 to TRBJ1-2; tentatively, D is TRBD1 (6 bases). The starting material was unstimulated CD8+ T cells sorted from spleen or lymph node cells, obtained before transplant. CDR3 amino acids: CASSPGAGEWNGYTF. CDR3 nucleotides: TGTGCCAGCAGCCCAGGGGCCGGTGAGTGGAATGGCTACACCTTC.